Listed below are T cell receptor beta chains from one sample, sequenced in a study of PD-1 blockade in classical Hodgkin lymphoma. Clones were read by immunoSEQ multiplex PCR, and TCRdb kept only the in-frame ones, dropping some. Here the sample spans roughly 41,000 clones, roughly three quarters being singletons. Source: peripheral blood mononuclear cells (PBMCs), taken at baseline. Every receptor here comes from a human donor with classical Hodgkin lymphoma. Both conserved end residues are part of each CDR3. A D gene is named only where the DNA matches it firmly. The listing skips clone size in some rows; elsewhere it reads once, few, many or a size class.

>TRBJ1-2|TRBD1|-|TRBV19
CASSPQGASNGYTF
TGTGCCAGTAGTCCTCAGGGGGCGTCTAATGGCTACACCTTC
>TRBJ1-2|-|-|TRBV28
CASSLTALYGYTF
TGTGCCAGCAGTCTGACAGCCCTCTATGGCTACACCTTC
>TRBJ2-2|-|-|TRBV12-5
CASGSGAGAGELFF
TGTGCTAGTGGTTCAGGGGCCGGTGCCGGGGAGCTGTTTTTT
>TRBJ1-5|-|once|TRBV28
CASSIYRGGHSNQPQHF
TGTGCCAGCAGTATTTACAGAGGGGGGCATAGCAATCAGCCCCAGCATTTT
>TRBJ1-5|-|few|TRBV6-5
CASRHGGQPQHF
TGTGCCAGCAGGCACGGTGGGCAGCCCCAGCATTTT
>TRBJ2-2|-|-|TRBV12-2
CASRRGLASGELFF
TGTGCAAGTCGCCGCGGACTAGCCTCCGGGGAGCTGTTTTTT
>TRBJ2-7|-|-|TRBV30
CACRGPIGVEQYF
TGTGCCTGTAGGGGCCCCATCGGCGTCGAGCAGTACTTC
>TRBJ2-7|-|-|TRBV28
CASSQGIGSYEQYF
TGTGCCAGCAGCCAGGGGATAGGGTCCTACGAGCAGTACTTC
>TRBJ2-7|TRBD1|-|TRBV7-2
CASSPRTGPGEQYF
TGTGCCAGCAGCCCCCGGACAGGGCCGGGCGAGCAGTACTTC
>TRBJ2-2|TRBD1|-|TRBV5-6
CASTGLVQGRDTGELFF
TGTGCCAGCACCGGCCTGGTACAGGGGCGGGACACCGGGGAGCTGTTTTTT
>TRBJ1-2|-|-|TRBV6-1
CASTRTLGYTF
TGTGCCAGCACCCGGACTCTTGGCTACACCTTC
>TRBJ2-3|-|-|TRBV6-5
CASSPLTGATQYF
TGTGCCAGCAGCCCCCTTACGGGAGCAACGCAGTATTTT
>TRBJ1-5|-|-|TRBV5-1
CASSLVSNQPQHF
TGCGCCAGCAGCTTAGTAAGCAATCAGCCCCAGCATTTT
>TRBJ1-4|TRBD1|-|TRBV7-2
CASSAPGGANEKLFF
TGTGCCAGCAGCGCCCCAGGGGGTGCTAATGAAAAACTGTTTTTT
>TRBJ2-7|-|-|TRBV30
CAWSVLGAYEQYF
TGTGCCTGGAGTGTGTTAGGGGCCTACGAGCAGTACTTC
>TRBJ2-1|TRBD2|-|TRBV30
CAWSDDPSAGEKQFF
TGTGCCTGGAGTGACGACCCCTCCGCGGGGGAGAAGCAGTTCTTC
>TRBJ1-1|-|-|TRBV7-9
CASSLEGTNTEAFF
TGTGCCAGCAGCTTGGAAGGAACGAACACTGAAGCTTTCTTT
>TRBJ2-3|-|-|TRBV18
CASSPPLVSTQYF
TGTGCCAGCTCACCGCCCCTAGTGAGTACGCAGTATTTT
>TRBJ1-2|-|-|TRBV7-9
CASTVGQGYGYTF
TGTGCCAGCACGGTGGGGCAGGGCTATGGCTACACCTTC